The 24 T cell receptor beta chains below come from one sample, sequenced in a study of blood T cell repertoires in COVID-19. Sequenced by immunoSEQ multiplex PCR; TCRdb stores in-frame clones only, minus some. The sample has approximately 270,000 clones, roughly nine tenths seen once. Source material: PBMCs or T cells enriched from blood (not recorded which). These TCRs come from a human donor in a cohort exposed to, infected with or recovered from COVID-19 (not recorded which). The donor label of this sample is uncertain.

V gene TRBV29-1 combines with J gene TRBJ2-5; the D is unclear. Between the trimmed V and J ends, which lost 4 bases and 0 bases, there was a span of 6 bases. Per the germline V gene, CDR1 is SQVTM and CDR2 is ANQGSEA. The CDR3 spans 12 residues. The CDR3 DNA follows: TGCAGCGTTGTGTTCTACCAAGAGACCCAGTACTTC. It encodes CSVVFYQETQYF.

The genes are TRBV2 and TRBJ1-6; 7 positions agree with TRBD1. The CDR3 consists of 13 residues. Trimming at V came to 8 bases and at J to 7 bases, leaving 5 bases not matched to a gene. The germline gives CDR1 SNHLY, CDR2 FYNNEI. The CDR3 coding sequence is TGTGCCAGCGTGACAGGGCAAAATTCACCCCTCCACTTT. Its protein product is CASVTGQNSPLHF. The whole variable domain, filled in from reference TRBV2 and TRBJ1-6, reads EPEVTQTPSHQVTQMGQEVILRCVPISNHLYFYWYRQILGQKVEFLVSFYNNEISEKSEIFDDQFSVERPDGSNFTLKIRSTKLEDSAMYFCASVTGQNSPLHFGNGTRLTVT.

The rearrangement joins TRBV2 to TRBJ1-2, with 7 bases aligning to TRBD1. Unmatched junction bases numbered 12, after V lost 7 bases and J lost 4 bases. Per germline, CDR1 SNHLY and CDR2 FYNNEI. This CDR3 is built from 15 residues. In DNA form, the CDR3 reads TGTGCCAGCACCCGACAGGGACAAGCTAGCTATGGCTACACCTTC. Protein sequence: CASTRQGQASYGYTF.

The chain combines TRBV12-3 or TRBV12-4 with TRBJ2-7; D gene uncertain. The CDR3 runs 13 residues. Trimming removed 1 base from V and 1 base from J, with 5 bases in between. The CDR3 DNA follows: TGTGCCAGCAGTTTAGACAGTTCCTACGAGCAGTACTTC. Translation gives CASSLDSSYEQYF.

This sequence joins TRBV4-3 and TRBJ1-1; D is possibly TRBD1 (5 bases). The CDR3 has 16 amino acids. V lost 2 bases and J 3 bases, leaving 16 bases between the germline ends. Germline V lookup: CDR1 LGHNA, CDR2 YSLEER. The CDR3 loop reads CASSQTIGGEYTEAFF. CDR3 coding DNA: TGCGCCAGCAGCCAAACGATCGGGGGGGAGTACACTGAAGCTTTCTTT.

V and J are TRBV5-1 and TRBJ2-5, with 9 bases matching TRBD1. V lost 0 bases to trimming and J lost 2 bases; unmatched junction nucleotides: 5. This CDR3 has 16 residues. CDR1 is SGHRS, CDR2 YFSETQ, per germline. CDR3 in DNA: TGCGCCAGCAGCTTGGCCCCGGGACAGGGACAAGAGACCCAGTACTTC. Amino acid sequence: CASSLAPGQGQETQYF. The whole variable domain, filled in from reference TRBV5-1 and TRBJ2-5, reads KAGVTQTPRYLIKTRGQQVTLSCSPISGHRSVSWYQQTPGQGLQFLFEYFSETQRNKGNFPGRFSGRQFSNSRSEMNVSTLELGDSALYLCASSLAPGQGQETQYFGPGTRLLVL.

The CDR3 bases are TGTGCCAGCACCTTAGGACAGTATCAGCCCCAGCATTTT. It encodes CASTLGQYQPQHF. The J gene is TRBJ1-5, the V gene TRBV28; D is possibly TRBD1 (6 bases). Germline loops: CDR1 MDHEN, CDR2 SYDVKM. There are 13 residues in the CDR3. V dropped 7 bases and J dropped 5 bases, with 12 bases sitting between them. Full variable domain (missing parts from reference TRBV28 and TRBJ1-5): DVKVTQSSRYLVKRTGEKVFLECVQDMDHENMFWYRQDPGLGLRLIYFSYDVKMKEKGDIPEGYSVSREKKERFSLILESASTNQTSMYLCASTLGQYQPQHFGDGTRLSIL.

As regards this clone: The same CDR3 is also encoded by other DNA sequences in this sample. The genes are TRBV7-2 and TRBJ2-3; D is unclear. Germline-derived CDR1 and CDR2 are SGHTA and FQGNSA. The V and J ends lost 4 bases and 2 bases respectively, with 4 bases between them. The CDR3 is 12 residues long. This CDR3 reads CASSSFTDTQYF. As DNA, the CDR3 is TGTGCCAGCAGCTCCTTCACAGATACGCAGTATTTT.

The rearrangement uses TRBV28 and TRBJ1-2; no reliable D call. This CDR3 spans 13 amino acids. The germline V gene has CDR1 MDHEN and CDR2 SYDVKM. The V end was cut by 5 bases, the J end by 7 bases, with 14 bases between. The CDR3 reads CASSIRRGAGYTF. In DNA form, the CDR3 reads TGTGCCAGCAGTATCAGGCGGGGAGCTGGCTACACCTTC.

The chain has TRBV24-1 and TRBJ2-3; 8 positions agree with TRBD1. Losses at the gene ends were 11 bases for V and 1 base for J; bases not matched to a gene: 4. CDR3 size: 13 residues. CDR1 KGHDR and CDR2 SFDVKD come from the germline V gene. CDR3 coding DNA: TGTGCCATCCAGGGGGCAGGCACAGATACGCAGTATTTT. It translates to CAIQGAGTDTQYF.

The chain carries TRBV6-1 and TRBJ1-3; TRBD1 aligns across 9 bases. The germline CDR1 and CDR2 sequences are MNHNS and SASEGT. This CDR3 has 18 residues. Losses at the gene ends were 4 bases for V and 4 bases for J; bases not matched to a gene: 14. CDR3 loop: CASSGRDRDLIAGNTIYF. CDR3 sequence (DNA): TGTGCCAGCAGTGGCCGGGACAGGGACCTTATTGCCGGAAACACCATATATTTT.

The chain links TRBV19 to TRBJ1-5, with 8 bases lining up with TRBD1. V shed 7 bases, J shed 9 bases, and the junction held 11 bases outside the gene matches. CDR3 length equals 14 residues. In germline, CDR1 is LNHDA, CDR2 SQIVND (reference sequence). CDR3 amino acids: CASNPGQVGWPQHF. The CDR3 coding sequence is TGTGCCAGTAATCCGGGACAGGTAGGGTGGCCCCAGCATTTT.

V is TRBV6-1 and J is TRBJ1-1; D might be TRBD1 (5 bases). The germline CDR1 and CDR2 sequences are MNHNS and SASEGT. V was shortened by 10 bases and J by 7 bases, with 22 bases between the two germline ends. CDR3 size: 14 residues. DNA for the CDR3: TGTGCCACACGCCCCGTGGGGGGGAATGTTGAAGCTTTCTTT. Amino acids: CATRPVGGNVEAFF.

The CDR3 sequence is CASTQSGGYYEQYF. The DNA for the CDR3 is TGTGCCAGTACCCAGAGCGGGGGTTACTACGAGCAGTACTTC. The rearrangement uses TRBV19 and TRBJ2-7; 8 nucleotides line up with TRBD2. The length of the CDR3 is 14 residues. The trim removed 7 bases at V and 3 bases at J, leaving 8 bases unmatched. Germline V lookup: CDR1 LNHDA, CDR2 SQIVND (reference sequence).

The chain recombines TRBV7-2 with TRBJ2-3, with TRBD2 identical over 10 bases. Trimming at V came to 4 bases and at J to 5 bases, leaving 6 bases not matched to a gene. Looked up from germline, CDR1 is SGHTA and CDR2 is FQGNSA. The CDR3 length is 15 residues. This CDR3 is CASSSQRGGGDTQYF. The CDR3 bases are TGTGCCAGCAGCTCTCAGCGGGGGGGTGGAGATACGCAGTATTTT. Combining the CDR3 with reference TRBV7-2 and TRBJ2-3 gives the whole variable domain GAGVSQSPSNKVTEKGKDVELRCDPISGHTALYWYRQSLGQGLEFLIYFQGNSAPDKSGLPSDRFSAERTGGSVSTLTIQRTQQEDSAVYLCASSSQRGGGDTQYFGPGTRLTVL.

DNA of the CDR3: TGTGCCAGCACTAGCGTGGAGACCCAGTACTTC. Translating gives CASTSVETQYF. J is TRBJ2-5 and V is TRBV2, with D maybe TRBD2 (6 bases). The germline V gene encodes CDR1 SNHLY and CDR2 FYNNEI. Trimming pared 7 bases from V and 5 bases from J, leaving 8 bases between. The CDR3 length is 11 residues. Looking up the rest from reference TRBV2 and TRBJ2-5 gives the full variable domain: EPEVTQTPSHQVTQMGQEVILRCVPISNHLYFYWYRQILGQKVEFLVSFYNNEISEKSEIFDDQFSVERPDGSNFTLKIRSTKLEDSAMYFCASTSVETQYFGPGTRLLVL.

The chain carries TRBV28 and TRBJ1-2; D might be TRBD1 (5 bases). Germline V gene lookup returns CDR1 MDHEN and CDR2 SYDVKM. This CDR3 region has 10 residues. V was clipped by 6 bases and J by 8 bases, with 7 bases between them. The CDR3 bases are TGTGCCAGCAGACAGGAGGGCTACACCTTC. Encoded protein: CASRQEGYTF.

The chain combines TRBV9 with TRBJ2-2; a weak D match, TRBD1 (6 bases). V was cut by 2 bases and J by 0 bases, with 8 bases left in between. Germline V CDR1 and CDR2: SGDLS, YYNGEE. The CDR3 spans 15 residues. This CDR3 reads CASSVSGANTGELFF. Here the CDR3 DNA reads TGTGCCAGCAGCGTCTCAGGGGCGAACACCGGGGAGCTGTTTTTT.

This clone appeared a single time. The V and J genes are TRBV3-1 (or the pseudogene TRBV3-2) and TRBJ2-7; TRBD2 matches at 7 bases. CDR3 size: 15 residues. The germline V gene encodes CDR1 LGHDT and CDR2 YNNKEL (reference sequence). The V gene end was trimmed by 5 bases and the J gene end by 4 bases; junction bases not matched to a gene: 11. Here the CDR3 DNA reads TGTGCCAGCAGCATAGACGGGTTGCGGGGGTACGAGCAGTACTTC. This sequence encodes CASSIDGLRGYEQYF.

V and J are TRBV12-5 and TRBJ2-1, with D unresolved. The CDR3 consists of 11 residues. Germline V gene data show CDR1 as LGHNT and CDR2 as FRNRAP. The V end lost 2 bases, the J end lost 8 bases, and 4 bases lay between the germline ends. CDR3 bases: TGTGCTAGTGGTTTGTTCGATGAGCAGTTCTTC. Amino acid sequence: CASGLFDEQFF.

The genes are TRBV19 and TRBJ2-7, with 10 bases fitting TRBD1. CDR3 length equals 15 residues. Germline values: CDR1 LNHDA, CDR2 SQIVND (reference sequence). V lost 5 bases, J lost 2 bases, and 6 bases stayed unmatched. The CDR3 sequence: CASSVRQGAAYEQYF. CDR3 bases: TGTGCCAGTAGTGTAAGACAGGGGGCTGCCTACGAGCAGTACTTC.

CDR3 in DNA: TGTGCCAGCAGTCGGGAGTCGAACACTGAAGCTTTCTTT. It translates to CASSRESNTEAFF. The rearrangement uses TRBV2 and TRBJ1-1; D is ambiguous. V gave up 5 bases and J gave up 1 base, with 8 bases separating them. From germline, CDR1 is SNHLY and CDR2 FYNNEI. This CDR3 comprises 13 residues.

The DNA for the CDR3 is TGTGCTAGTGGTTTCCACAGACAGTATAGCAATCAGCCCCAGCATTTT. This codes for CASGFHRQYSNQPQHF. The V and J genes are TRBV12-5 and TRBJ1-5, with D possibly being TRBD1 (5 bases). The V and J ends lost 3 bases and 0 bases respectively, with 12 bases between them. The CDR3 has 16 residues. Germline-derived CDR1 and CDR2 are LGHNT and FRNRAP. The full variable domain, in which reference TRBV12-5 and TRBJ1-5 provide the parts outside the CDR3, is DARVTQTPRHKVTEMGQEVTMRCQPILGHNTVFWYRQTMMQGLELLAYFRNRAPLDDSGMPKDRFSAEMPDATLATLKIQPSEPRDSAVYFCASGFHRQYSNQPQHFGDGTRLSIL.

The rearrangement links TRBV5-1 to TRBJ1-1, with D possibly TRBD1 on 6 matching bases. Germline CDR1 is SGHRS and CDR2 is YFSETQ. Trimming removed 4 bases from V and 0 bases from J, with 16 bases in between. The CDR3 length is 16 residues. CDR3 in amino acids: CASSPFTGPMNTEAFF. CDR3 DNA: TGCGCCAGCAGCCCCTTCACAGGGCCGATGAACACTGAAGCTTTCTTT.